This entry lists 30 T cell receptor beta chains sequenced from one sample in a study of T-cell memory formation after mild COVID-19. TCRdb fed the 5' RACE reads into MiXCR, producing one record per CDR3 protein. The sample yields about 430,000 distinct CDR3 sequences, more than 20% seen once. The sample comprised PBMCs or a T cell subset sorted from them (not recorded which). The receptor set was obtained from an adult woman who had mild COVID-19 (a few samples of this study predate the infection). Cell type and time point are not known.

V gene TRBV7-9 combines with J gene TRBJ1-5, with D tentatively TRBD1 (6 bases). This CDR3 has 14 residues. Germline lookup yields CDR1 SEHNR and CDR2 FQNEAQ (reference sequence). Trimming removed 5 bases at V and 6 bases at J, with 14 bases between. This CDR3 is CASSPGGGLQPQHF. CDR3 DNA: TGTGCCAGCAGCCCCGGCGGGGGGCTTCAGCCCCAGCATTTT.

In its sample, this clonotype was seen a few times. J is TRBJ2-5 and V is TRBV3-1; possible D gene TRBD2, 6 bases. The germline V gene has CDR1 LGHDT and CDR2 YNNKEL (reference sequence). V lost 6 bases, J lost 3 bases, and 11 bases lay in between. The CDR3 spans 13 residues. The CDR3 here is CASRGDLKETQYF. The CDR3 DNA sequence: TGTGCCAGCAGGGGGGACTTGAAAGAGACCCAGTACTTC.

This clonotype has more than one count but fewer than ten. The rearrangement uses TRBV6-6 and TRBJ2-1; D possibly matches TRBD1 or TRBD2 (6 bases each). The V end was cut by 5 bases, the J end by 4 bases, with 12 bases between. Germline values: CDR1 MNHNY, CDR2 SVGAGI (reference sequence). The CDR3 totals 14 residues. The CDR3 loop reads CASSRRGGYNEQFF. In nucleotides, the CDR3 is TGTGCCAGCAGTCGACGAGGGGGGTACAATGAGCAGTTCTTC.

This clonotype has at least ten counts. The rearrangement links TRBV7-8 to TRBJ2-7, with 8 bases matching TRBD2. Germline V lookup: CDR1 SGHVS, CDR2 FQNEAQ. The CDR3 is 14 residues long. Trimming removed 2 bases from V and 4 bases from J; junction bases left unmatched: 4. The CDR3 here is CASSLTSGTYEQYF. The DNA of the CDR3 is TGTGCCAGCAGCTTAACTAGCGGAACTTACGAGCAGTACTTC. The whole variable domain, remainder taken from reference TRBV7-8 and TRBJ2-7, is GAGVSQSPRYKVAKRGQDVALRCDPISGHVSLFWYQQALGQGPEFLTYFQNEAQLDKSGLPSDRFFAERPEGSVSTLKIQRTQQEDSAVYLCASSLTSGTYEQYFGPGTRLTVT.

This clonotype was picked up a small number of times. The gene calls are TRBV9 and TRBJ1-1; the D gene is possibly TRBD1 (5 bases). CDR1 is SGDLS, CDR2 YYNGEE, per germline. Trimming pared 2 bases from V and 1 base from J, leaving 15 bases between. The CDR3 covers 16 residues. CDR3 in amino acids: CASSVGWGSRNTEAFF. The CDR3 region has the DNA TGTGCCAGCAGCGTGGGCTGGGGGAGTCGGAACACTGAAGCTTTCTTT. Looking up the rest from reference TRBV9 and TRBJ1-1 gives the full variable domain: DSGVTQTPKHLITATGQRVTLRCSPRSGDLSVYWYQQSLDQGLQFLIQYYNGEERAKGNILERFSAQQFPDLHSELNLSSLELGDSALYFCASSVGWGSRNTEAFFGQGTRLTVV.

The chain is built from TRBV20-1 and TRBJ2-5; 7 nucleotides align to TRBD2. With 6 bases clipped from V and 2 bases from J, the junction kept 12 bases outside the gene matches. The CDR3 runs to 15 residues. The germline V gene has CDR1 DFQATT and CDR2 SNEGSKA (reference sequence). The CDR3 nucleotides are TGCAGTGCGAGTGGGAGGGTTGTTGATCAAGAGACCCAGTACTTC. It specifies CSASGRVVDQETQYF.

The J gene is TRBJ2-2, the V gene TRBV20-1, with 9 bases that match TRBD1. The CDR3 is made up of 14 amino acids. Germline CDR1 DFQATT, CDR2 SNEGSKA (reference sequence). V shed 3 bases, J shed 1 base, and the junction held 0 bases outside the gene matches. CDR3 in amino acids: CSARDRGNTGELFF. In DNA, the CDR3 is TGCAGTGCTAGGGACAGGGGGAACACCGGGGAGCTGTTTTTT.

This clonotype has a handful of counts. This chain connects TRBV7-9 to TRBJ2-7, with D perhaps matching TRBD1 (5 bases). Germline loops: CDR1 SEHNR, CDR2 FQNEAQ (reference sequence). This CDR3 comprises 13 residues. V dropped 3 bases and J dropped 3 bases, with 9 bases sitting between them. CDR3 coding DNA: TGTGCCAGCAGCTTCCAGGGATACTACGAGCAGTACTTC. As protein: CASSFQGYYEQYF.

This clonotype was counted between two and nine times. The rearrangement links TRBV7-2 to TRBJ1-2; D may be TRBD1 (6 bases). The CDR3 spans 15 residues. Germline V gene sequence: CDR1 SGHTA, CDR2 FQGNSA. Deletions cut 1 base from V and 8 bases from J, with 17 bases between. The chain's CDR3 is CASSLVSGTNSGYTF. In DNA, the CDR3 is TGTGCCAGCAGCTTAGTCTCTGGGACAAATTCGGGCTACACCTTC.

J is TRBJ2-1 and V is TRBV5-1, with a weak D call TRBD2 (5 bases). This CDR3 is built from 16 residues. V lost 0 bases and J lost 8, with 18 bases in between. Germline V gene sequence: CDR1 SGHRS, CDR2 YFSETQ. For the CDR3, the DNA is TGCGCCAGCAGCTTGGCCGCGGGCTCTGGCATGGATGAGCAGTTCTTC. Translating it yields CASSLAAGSGMDEQFF.

The genes are TRBV19 and TRBJ1-2; the match to TRBD1 covers 8 bases. The germline gives CDR1 LNHDA, CDR2 SQIVND (reference sequence). The J segment lost 6 bases and the V segment lost 5 bases, leaving 8 bases of the junction unmatched. The CDR3 covers 14 residues. DNA for the CDR3: TGTGCCAGTAGTCGCCCTGGACAGGGCAATGGCTACACCTTC. Translating it yields CASSRPGQGNGYTF.

V and J are TRBV29-1 and TRBJ1-2; possible D gene TRBD1, 5 bases. The CDR3 totals 13 residues. With 6 bases removed from V and 4 bases from J, the gap between germline ends came to 15 bases. Germline assignment: CDR1 SQVTM and CDR2 ANQGSEA. The CDR3, as DNA: TGCAGCGTCCCCGAGCGGGGGACCTATGGCTACACCTTC. Encoded protein: CSVPERGTYGYTF. The complete variable domain, with remaining parts taken from reference TRBV29-1 and TRBJ1-2, reads SAVISQKPSRDICQRGTSLTIQCQVDSQVTMMFWYRQQPGQSLTLIATANQGSEATYESGFVIDKFPISRPNLTFSTLTVSNMSPEDSSIYLCSVPERGTYGYTFGSGTRLTVV.

The count of this clonotype is one. V is TRBV5-4 and J is TRBJ2-3, with D hard to call. Looked up from germline, CDR1 is SGHNT and CDR2 is YYREEE (reference sequence). The CDR3 sequence is 14 residues long. The V gene lost 0 bases and the J gene lost 6 bases, with 11 bases spanning the gap. In DNA form, the CDR3 reads TGTGCCAGCAGCTTGGATCGAGATGAGGATACGCAGTATTTT. Translated, it gives CASSLDRDEDTQYF.

The J gene is TRBJ2-1, the V gene TRBV7-6; TRBD1 is a possible D gene (5 bases). V was shortened by 1 base and J by 1 base, with 11 bases between the two germline ends. Germline V gene data show CDR1 as SGHVS and CDR2 as FNYEAQ. This CDR3 is 16 amino acids long. In nucleotides, the CDR3 is TGTGCCAGCAGCTTAGGTCCAGGGTCTTCCTACAATGAGCAGTTCTTC. It encodes CASSLGPGSSYNEQFF.

This clonotype was counted a few times. The J gene is TRBJ2-7, the V gene TRBV5-1; a possible D gene is TRBD2 (7 bases). The CDR3 contains 16 residues. Trimming shortened V by 0 bases and J by 5 bases, and 18 bases separated the two germline ends. Germline V gene sequence: CDR1 SGHRS, CDR2 YFSETQ. CDR3 protein: CASSLVGGRRTDEQYF. CDR3 nucleotide sequence: TGCGCCAGCAGCTTGGTCGGGGGGCGGAGGACTGACGAGCAGTACTTC.

This clonotype was recorded a few times. This chain links TRBV6-5 with TRBJ2-2; perhaps TRBD2 as D (5 bases). This CDR3 comprises 16 residues. V shed 0 bases and J shed 0 bases, with 8 bases lying between them. Germline V gene sequence: CDR1 MNHEY, CDR2 SVGAGI. DNA of the CDR3: TGTGCCAGCAGTTACTCGAGCGGCGCGAACACCGGGGAGCTGTTTTTT. The encoded protein is CASSYSSGANTGELFF.

The chain joins TRBV7-3 to TRBJ2-1; 7 nucleotides match TRBD1. In germline, CDR1 is SGHTA, CDR2 FQGTGA. With V trimmed by 2 bases and J by 3 bases, 7 bases remained unmatched. The CDR3 has 16 amino acids. CDR3 residues: CASSLEGTAFYNEQFF. Here the CDR3 DNA reads TGTGCCAGCAGCTTAGAAGGGACAGCCTTCTACAATGAGCAGTTCTTC.

A few counts support this clonotype. V is TRBV27 and J is TRBJ2-7, with 9 bases identical to TRBD1. Germline V gene sequence: CDR1 MNHEY, CDR2 SMNVEV (reference sequence). The CDR3 extends over 15 amino acids. V was pared by 5 bases and J by 2 bases, with 7 bases of the junction left unmatched. The CDR3 coding sequence is TGTGCCAGCAGTCCTGCGGGACAGGGACCCTACGAGCAGTACTTC. Translation gives CASSPAGQGPYEQYF.

This chain connects TRBV9 to TRBJ1-3; D is ambiguous. Germline values: CDR1 SGDLS, CDR2 YYNGEE. This CDR3 is built from 14 residues. Between the trimmed V and J ends, which lost 2 bases and 4 bases, there was a span of 10 bases. CDR3 sequence (DNA): TGTGCCAGCAGCGTGAGTGGGCCAGGAAACACCATATATTTT. This translates into CASSVSGPGNTIYF.

The chain uses TRBV6-5 and TRBJ2-1; no clear D. CDR3 length: 14 residues. Trimming took 8 bases from V and 0 from J, leaving 11 bases between them. Germline V gene data show CDR1 as MNHEY and CDR2 as SVGAGI. The CDR3 sequence is CASHTAISYNEQFF. The CDR3 DNA follows: TGTGCCAGCCATACAGCTATCTCCTACAATGAGCAGTTCTTC.

This clonotype was counted at least ten times. The chain couples TRBV29-1 to TRBJ2-2, with 8 bases lining up with TRBD1. The V segment lost 6 bases and the J segment 7 bases; nucleotides outside the gene matches: 7. Germline loops: CDR1 SQVTM, CDR2 ANQGSEA. The CDR3 runs to 13 residues. For the CDR3, the DNA is TGCAGCGTGTCGACAGGGGATGGCGGGGAGCTGTTTTTT. This codes for CSVSTGDGGELFF.

This clonotype was observed a few times. V usage is TRBV7-9 and J usage is TRBJ2-5; D possibly corresponds to TRBD2 (6 bases). V was trimmed by 3 bases and J by 4 bases, leaving 15 bases between them. CDR1 and CDR2 from the germline V gene are SEHNR and FQNEAQ (reference sequence). This CDR3 has 15 residues. The CDR3, as DNA: TGTGCCAGCAGCTTGGTCACAGGAGGGGTAGAGACCCAGTACTTC. Translated, it gives CASSLVTGGVETQYF.

This clonotype occurred a few times. CDR3 amino acids: CATSQGQNSYNEQFF. CDR3 bases: TGTGCCACCAGCCAGGGACAGAACTCCTACAATGAGCAGTTCTTC. The rearrangement links TRBV15 to TRBJ2-1, with 7 bases lining up with TRBD1. In germline, CDR1 is LNHNV, CDR2 YYDKDF (reference sequence). V was clipped by 5 bases and J by 0 bases; unmatched bases: 4. The CDR3 sequence is 15 residues long. Drawing the rest from reference TRBV15 and TRBJ2-1, the complete variable domain is DAMVIQNPRYQVTQFGKPVTLSCSQTLNHNVMYWYQQKSSQAPKLLFHYYDKDFNNEADTPDNFQSRRPNTSFCFLDIRSPGLGDTAMYLCATSQGQNSYNEQFFGPGTRLTVL.

This clonotype occurred a few times. The chain recombines TRBV11-2 with TRBJ2-7, with 7 nucleotides matching TRBD1. J gave up 0 bases and V 0 bases, and 14 bases lay outside the gene matches. This CDR3 spans 19 amino acids. Germline lookup yields CDR1 SGHAT and CDR2 FQNNGV. The CDR3 DNA follows: TGTGCCAGCAGCTTAGATTCGGCACAGGGGTACCCAAGCTCCTACGAGCAGTACTTC. Its translation is CASSLDSAQGYPSSYEQYF.

J is TRBJ2-2 and V is TRBV12-3 or TRBV12-4; the D gene is possibly TRBD2 (6 bases). This CDR3 comprises 18 residues. The V end lost 3 bases, the J end lost 6 bases, and 23 bases lay between the germline ends. The CDR3 DNA is TGTGCCAGCAGTTTCGGGACGGGAGCTACCCATCGTGCCGGGGAGCTGTTTTTT. It is translated as CASSFGTGATHRAGELFF.

The chain links TRBV7-9 to TRBJ2-7, with 11 bases lining up with TRBD2. The CDR3 is made up of 16 amino acids. With V trimmed by 4 bases and J by 2 bases, 7 bases remained unmatched. Germline CDR1 reads SEHNR; CDR2 reads FQNEAQ (reference sequence). The CDR3 spells CASSSEGLAATYEQYF. CDR3 nucleotide sequence: TGTGCCAGCAGCTCTGAGGGACTAGCGGCGACCTACGAGCAGTACTTC.

This clonotype showed up many times. The chain has TRBV29-1 and TRBJ2-1; no firm D call. V was pared by 2 bases and J by 6 bases, with 11 bases between. The CDR3 has 13 amino acids. CDR1 is SQVTM, CDR2 ANQGSEA, per germline. CDR3 protein: CSVEPGKRNEQFF. The CDR3 DNA is TGCAGCGTTGAACCCGGCAAACGCAATGAGCAGTTCTTC.

The J gene is TRBJ1-2, the V gene TRBV12-3 or TRBV12-4, with 8 bases aligning to TRBD1. CDR3 length: 15 amino acids. V was pared by 6 bases and J by 6 bases, with 12 bases of the junction left unmatched. The CDR3, as DNA: TGTGCCAGCAGCCTGGGGACAGGCAGGGCTCATGGCTACACCTTC. Encoded protein: CASSLGTGRAHGYTF.

The chain couples TRBV6-2 or TRBV6-3 to TRBJ2-7; 9 bases align to TRBD2. V lost 6 bases, J lost 1 base, and 7 bases stayed unmatched. CDR1 MNHEY and CDR2 SVGEGT come from the germline V gene. The CDR3 consists of 15 residues. The CDR3, as DNA: TGTGCCAGCAGATACGGTAGCGGGAGTTCCTACGAGCAGTACTTC. Translation gives CASRYGSGSSYEQYF.

V and J are TRBV10-2 and TRBJ2-5, with a possible D match to TRBD2 (6 bases). Looked up from germline, CDR1 is WSHSY and CDR2 is SAAADI. Trimming shortened V by 6 bases and J by 5 bases, and 13 bases separated the two germline ends. This CDR3 region has 13 residues. The DNA for the CDR3 is TGCGCCAGCAGAGTCGGGAGCAGGGAGACCCAGTACTTC. Protein: CASRVGSRETQYF.